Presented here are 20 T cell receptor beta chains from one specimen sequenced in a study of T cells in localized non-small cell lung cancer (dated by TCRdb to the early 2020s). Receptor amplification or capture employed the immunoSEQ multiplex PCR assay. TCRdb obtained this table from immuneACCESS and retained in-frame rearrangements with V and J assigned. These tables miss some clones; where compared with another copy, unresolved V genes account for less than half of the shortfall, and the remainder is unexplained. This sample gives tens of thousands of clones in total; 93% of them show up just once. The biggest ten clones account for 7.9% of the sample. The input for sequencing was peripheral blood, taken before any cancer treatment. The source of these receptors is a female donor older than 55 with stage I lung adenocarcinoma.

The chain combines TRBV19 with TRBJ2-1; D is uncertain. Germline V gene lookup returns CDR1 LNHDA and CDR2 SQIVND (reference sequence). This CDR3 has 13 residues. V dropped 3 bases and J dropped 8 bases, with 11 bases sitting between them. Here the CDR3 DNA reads TGTGCCAGTAGTATTGCCGACGGCGATGAGCAGTTCTTC. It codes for CASSIADGDEQFF.

CDR3 region: CASSLDAFGGYTF. CDR3 nucleotide sequence: TGTGCCAGCAGCTTAGATGCTTTCGGGGGCTACACCTTC. The chain recombines TRBV11-2 with TRBJ1-2; no reliable D call. CDR1 is SGHAT and CDR2 is FQNNGV in the germline V gene. V was trimmed by 0 bases and J by 8 bases, leaving 10 bases between them. The CDR3 spans 13 residues.

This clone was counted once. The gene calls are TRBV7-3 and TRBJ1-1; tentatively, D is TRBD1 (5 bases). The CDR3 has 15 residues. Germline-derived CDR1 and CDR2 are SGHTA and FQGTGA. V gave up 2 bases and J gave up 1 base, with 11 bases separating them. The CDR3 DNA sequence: TGTGCCAGCAGCTTACTGGGGGGAGCGAACACTGAAGCTTTCTTT. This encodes CASSLLGGANTEAFF.

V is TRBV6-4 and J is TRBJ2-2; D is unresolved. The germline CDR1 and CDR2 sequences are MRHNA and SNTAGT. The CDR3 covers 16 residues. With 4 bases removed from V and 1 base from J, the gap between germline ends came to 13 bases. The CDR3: CASSAQPGQNTGELFF. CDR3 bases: TGTGCCAGCAGTGCGCAACCTGGGCAGAACACCGGGGAGCTGTTTTTT.

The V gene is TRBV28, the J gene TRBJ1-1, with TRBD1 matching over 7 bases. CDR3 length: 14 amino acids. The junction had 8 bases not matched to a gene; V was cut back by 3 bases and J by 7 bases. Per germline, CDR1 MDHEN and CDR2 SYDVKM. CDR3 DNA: TGTGCCAGCAGTTTCCCGGGACAGTTCTTTGAAGCTTTCTTT. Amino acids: CASSFPGQFFEAFF.

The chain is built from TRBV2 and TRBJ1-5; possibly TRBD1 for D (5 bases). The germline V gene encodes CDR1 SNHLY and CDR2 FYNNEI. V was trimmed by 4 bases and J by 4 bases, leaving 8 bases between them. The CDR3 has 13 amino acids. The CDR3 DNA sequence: TGTGCCAGCAGTGGGGCAGGGAATCAGCCCCAGCATTTT. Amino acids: CASSGAGNQPQHF.

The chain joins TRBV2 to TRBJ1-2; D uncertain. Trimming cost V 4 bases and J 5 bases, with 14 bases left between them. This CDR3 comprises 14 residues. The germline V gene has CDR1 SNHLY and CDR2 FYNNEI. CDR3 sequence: CASSGTDPVYGYTF. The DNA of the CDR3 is TGTGCCAGCAGTGGGACGGACCCCGTGTATGGCTACACCTTC.

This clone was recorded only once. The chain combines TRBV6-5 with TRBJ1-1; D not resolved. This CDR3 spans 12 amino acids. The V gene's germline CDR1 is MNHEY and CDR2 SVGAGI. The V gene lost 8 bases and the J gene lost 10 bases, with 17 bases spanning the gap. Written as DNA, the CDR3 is TGTGCCAGCTTTCCAAGTACCGGGGTAGCTTTCTTT. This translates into CASFPSTGVAFF.

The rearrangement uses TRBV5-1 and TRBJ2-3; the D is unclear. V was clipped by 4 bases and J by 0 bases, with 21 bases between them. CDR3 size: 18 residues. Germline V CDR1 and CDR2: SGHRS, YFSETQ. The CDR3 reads CASSPPHGNTHSTDTQYF. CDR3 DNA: TGCGCCAGCAGCCCTCCTCATGGCAATACCCATAGCACAGATACGCAGTATTTT.

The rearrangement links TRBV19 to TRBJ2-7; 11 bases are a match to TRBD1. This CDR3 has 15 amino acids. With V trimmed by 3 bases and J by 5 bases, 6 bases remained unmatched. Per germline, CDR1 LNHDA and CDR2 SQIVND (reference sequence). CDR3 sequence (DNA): TGTGCCAGTAGTATCGGCGGACAGGGGGCCCACGAGCAGTACTTC. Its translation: CASSIGGQGAHEQYF.

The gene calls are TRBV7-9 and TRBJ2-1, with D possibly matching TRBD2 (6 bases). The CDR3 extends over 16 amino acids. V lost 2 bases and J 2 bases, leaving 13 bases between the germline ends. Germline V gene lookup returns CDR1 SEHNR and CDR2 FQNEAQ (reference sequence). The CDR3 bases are TGTGCCAGCAGCTTATGGTCTAGCGACCCCTACAATGAGCAGTTCTTC. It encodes CASSLWSSDPYNEQFF.

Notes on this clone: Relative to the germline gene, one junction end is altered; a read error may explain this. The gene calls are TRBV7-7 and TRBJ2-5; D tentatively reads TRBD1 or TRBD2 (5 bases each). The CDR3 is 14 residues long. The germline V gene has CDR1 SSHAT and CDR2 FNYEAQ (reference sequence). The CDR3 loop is CASSLMGPAETQYF. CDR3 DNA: TGTGCTAGCAGCTTAATGGGACCAGCGGAGACCCAGTACTTC.

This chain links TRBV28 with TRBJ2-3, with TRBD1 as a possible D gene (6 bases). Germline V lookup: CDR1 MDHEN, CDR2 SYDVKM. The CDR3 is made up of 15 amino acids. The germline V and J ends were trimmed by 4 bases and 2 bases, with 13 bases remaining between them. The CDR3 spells CASSSQGTPTDTQYF. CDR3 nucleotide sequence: TGTGCCAGCAGTTCCCAGGGGACCCCCACAGATACGCAGTATTTT.

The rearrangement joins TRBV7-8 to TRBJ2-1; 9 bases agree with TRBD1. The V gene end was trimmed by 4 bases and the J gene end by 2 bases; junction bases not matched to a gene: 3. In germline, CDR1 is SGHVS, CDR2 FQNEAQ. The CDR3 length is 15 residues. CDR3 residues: CASSSGTGPYNEQFF. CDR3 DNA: TGTGCCAGCAGCTCCGGGACAGGGCCCTACAATGAGCAGTTCTTC.

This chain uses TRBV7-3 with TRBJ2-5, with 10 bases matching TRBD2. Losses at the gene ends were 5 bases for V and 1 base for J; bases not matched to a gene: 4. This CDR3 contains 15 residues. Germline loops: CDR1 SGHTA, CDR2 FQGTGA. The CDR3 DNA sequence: TGTGCCAGCAGCCTACTAGCGGGGACCCAAGAGACCCAGTACTTC. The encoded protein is CASSLLAGTQETQYF.

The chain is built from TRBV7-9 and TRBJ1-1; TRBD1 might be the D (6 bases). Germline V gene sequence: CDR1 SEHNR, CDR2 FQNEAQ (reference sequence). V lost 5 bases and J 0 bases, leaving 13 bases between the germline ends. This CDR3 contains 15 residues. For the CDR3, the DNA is TGTGCCAGCAGCCGAAATACAGGGATGAACACTGAAGCTTTCTTT. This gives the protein CASSRNTGMNTEAFF.

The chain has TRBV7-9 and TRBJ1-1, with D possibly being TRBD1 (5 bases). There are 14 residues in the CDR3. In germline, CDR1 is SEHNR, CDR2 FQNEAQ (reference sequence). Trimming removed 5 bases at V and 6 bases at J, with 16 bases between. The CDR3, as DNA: TGTGCCAGCAGCCCAGAGGGTCAGGGCCCTGAAGCTTTCTTT. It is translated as CASSPEGQGPEAFF.

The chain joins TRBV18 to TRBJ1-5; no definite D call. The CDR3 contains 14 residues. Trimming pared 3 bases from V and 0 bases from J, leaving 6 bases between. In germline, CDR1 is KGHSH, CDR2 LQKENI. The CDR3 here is CASSPSYSNQPQHF. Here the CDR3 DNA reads TGTGCCAGCTCACCCAGTTATAGCAATCAGCCCCAGCATTTT.

In DNA, the CDR3 is TGTGCCAGCAGTTACACGACGGTGAACACTGAAGCTTTCTTT. This codes for CASSYTTVNTEAFF. The genes are TRBV7-2 and TRBJ1-1; D gene uncertain. Between the trimmed V and J ends, which lost 6 bases and 0 bases, there was a span of 11 bases. Per the germline V gene, CDR1 is SGHTA and CDR2 is FQGNSA. The CDR3 length is 14 residues.

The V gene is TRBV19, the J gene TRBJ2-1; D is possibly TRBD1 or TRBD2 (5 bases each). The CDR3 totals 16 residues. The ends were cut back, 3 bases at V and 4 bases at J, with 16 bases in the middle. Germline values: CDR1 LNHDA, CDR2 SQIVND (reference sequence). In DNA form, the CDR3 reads TGTGCCAGTAGTATTGGCAGGGTGGAGGAGTACAATGAGCAGTTCTTC. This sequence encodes CASSIGRVEEYNEQFF.